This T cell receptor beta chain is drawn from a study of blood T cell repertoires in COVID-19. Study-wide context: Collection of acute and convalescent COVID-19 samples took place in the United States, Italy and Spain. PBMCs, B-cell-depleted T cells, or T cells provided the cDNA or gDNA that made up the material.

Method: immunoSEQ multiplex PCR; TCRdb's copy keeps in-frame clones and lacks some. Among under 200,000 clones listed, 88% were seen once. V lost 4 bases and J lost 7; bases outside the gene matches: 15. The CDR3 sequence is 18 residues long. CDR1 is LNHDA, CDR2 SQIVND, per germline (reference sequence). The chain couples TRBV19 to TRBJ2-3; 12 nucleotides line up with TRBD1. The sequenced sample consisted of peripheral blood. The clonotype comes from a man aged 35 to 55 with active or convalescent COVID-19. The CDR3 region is CASSTGVAPGQGANTQYF. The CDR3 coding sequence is TGTGCCAGTAGTACCGGTGTGGCCCCGGGACAGGGGGCGAATACGCAGTATTTT.